Presented here are 26 T cell receptor beta chains from one specimen sequenced in a study of cytomegalovirus exposure and HLA in healthy donors. Primers included in the PCR were 60 Vbeta and 13 Jbeta primers. Assay used: immunoSEQ multiplex PCR; TCRdb lists only in-frame clones, some missing. The sample consists of 80,000 to 95,000 clones, about 76% of them appearing once. The sequenced sample consisted of PBMCs. The source is a woman aged 40-49 years in good health and CMV-seropositive.

V gene TRBV30 combines with J gene TRBJ1-2; D not resolved. Germline V CDR1 and CDR2: GTSNPN, SVGIG (reference sequence). The CDR3 contains 12 residues. The germline V and J ends were trimmed by 2 bases and 4 bases, with 8 bases remaining between them. The DNA for the CDR3 is TGTGCCTGGAGTCACACAGCCTATGGCTACACCTTC. Residues: CAWSHTAYGYTF.

The genes are TRBV29-1 and TRBJ1-2, with 8 positions matching TRBD1. The trim removed 1 base at V and 6 bases at J, leaving 10 bases unmatched. CDR1 and CDR2 from the germline V gene are SQVTM and ANQGSEA. The CDR3 extends over 15 amino acids. CDR3 sequence reads: CSVEVPQGARNGYTF. Here the CDR3 DNA reads TGCAGCGTTGAAGTTCCTCAGGGGGCGCGGAATGGCTACACCTTC.

In its sample, this clone was seen a few times. V is TRBV28 and J is TRBJ1-1, with D perhaps TRBD1 (6 bases). The CDR3 sequence is 13 residues long. V was shortened by 5 bases and J by 5 bases, with 12 bases between the two germline ends. The germline CDR1 and CDR2 sequences are MDHEN and SYDVKM. In nucleotides, the CDR3 is TGTGCCAGCAGTGGGACACCGAAAACTGAAGCTTTCTTT. Encoded protein: CASSGTPKTEAFF. Variable domain in full (rest from reference TRBV28 and TRBJ1-1): DVKVTQSSRYLVKRTGEKVFLECVQDMDHENMFWYRQDPGLGLRLIYFSYDVKMKEKGDIPEGYSVSREKKERFSLILESASTNQTSMYLCASSGTPKTEAFFGQGTRLTVV.

This clone was detected only a few times. This chain connects TRBV7-2 to TRBJ1-1; TRBD1 aligns across 7 bases. The V and J ends lost 9 bases and 7 bases, in that order; junction bases with no gene match: 23. Germline V gene sequence: CDR1 SGHTA, CDR2 FQGNSA. The length of the CDR3 is 17 residues. CDR3 DNA: TGTGCCAGTTCAGGCCCTTTACCGACCCCGACAGGGAATGAAGCTTTCTTT. Translation gives CASSGPLPTPTGNEAFF.

The V gene is TRBV19, the J gene TRBJ2-7, with 12 positions matching TRBD2. This CDR3 is 14 amino acids long. Germline lookup yields CDR1 LNHDA and CDR2 SQIVND (reference sequence). Trimming removed 6 bases from V and 1 base from J; junction bases left unmatched: 1. CDR3 amino acids: CASRTSGSSYEQYF. The CDR3 region has the DNA TGTGCCAGTAGGACTAGCGGGAGTTCCTACGAGCAGTACTTC. Supplemented by reference TRBV19 and TRBJ2-7, the full variable domain reads DGGITQSPKYLFRKEGQNVTLSCEQNLNHDAMYWYRQDPGQGLRLIYYSQIVNDFQKGDIAEGYSVSREKKESFPLTVTSAQKNPTAFYLCASRTSGSSYEQYFGPGTRLTVT.

The gene calls are TRBV30 and TRBJ2-6; the match to TRBD1 covers 11 bases. Germline lookup yields CDR1 GTSNPN and CDR2 SVGIG (reference sequence). The CDR3 runs to 18 residues. V was clipped by 4 bases and J by 2 bases; unmatched bases: 10. The CDR3 loop reads CAWTRQGQGAAGANVLTF. The CDR3 DNA sequence: TGTGCCTGGACCCGGCAAGGACAGGGGGCTGCTGGGGCCAACGTCCTGACTTTC.

As for this clone: The sample contains more than one DNA sequence encoding this CDR3. The rearrangement uses TRBV5-1 and TRBJ2-3; tentatively, D is TRBD1 (6 bases). From germline, CDR1 is SGHRS and CDR2 YFSETQ. The CDR3 covers 14 residues. Trimming stripped 0 bases from V and 1 base from J, with 6 bases between. CDR3 sequence (DNA): TGCGCCAGCAGCTTGGGGGGGCGCACAGATACGCAGTATTTT. Translation gives CASSLGGRTDTQYF.

This clone was seen more than once but under ten times. The chain couples TRBV7-9 to TRBJ2-1; 10 nucleotides line up with TRBD1. CDR3 length: 19 residues. Per the germline V gene, CDR1 is SEHNR and CDR2 is FQNEAQ (reference sequence). Trimming removed 7 bases from V and 4 bases from J; junction bases left unmatched: 19. The CDR3 DNA sequence: TGTGCCAGCACCTCACCCCCACGACAGGGGGCATTTTGGTACAATGAGCAGTTCTTC. The encoded protein is CASTSPPRQGAFWYNEQFF.

The CDR3 DNA reads as TGTGCCAGCAGCGAGAGGGGTGGAAGGGGGCTCCACGAGCAGTACTTC. Its protein product is CASSERGGRGLHEQYF. The rearrangement uses TRBV9 and TRBJ2-7; 7 bases fit TRBD1. With 3 bases clipped from V and 5 bases from J, the junction kept 14 bases outside the gene matches. The CDR3 contains 16 residues. In germline, CDR1 is SGDLS, CDR2 YYNGEE.

Turning to this clone: Distinct nucleotide sequences in the sample also encode this CDR3. V is TRBV14 and J is TRBJ2-5, with TRBD1 matching over 7 bases. V trimming: 2 bases; J trimming: 1 base; junction bases outside the gene matches: 1. The CDR3 loop spans 14 amino acids. Per germline, CDR1 SGHDN and CDR2 FVKESK. CDR3 sequence (DNA): TGTGCCAGCAGCCAAAACAGGGGCCAAGAGACCCAGTACTTC. As protein: CASSQNRGQETQYF.

This clone was picked up a small number of times. The rearrangement uses TRBV10-3 and TRBJ1-5; possibly TRBD1 for D (6 bases). V lost 11 bases, J lost 4 bases, and 15 bases lay in between. The germline CDR1 and CDR2 sequences are ENHRY and SYGVKD. The CDR3 covers 13 residues. CDR3 protein: CAHSQGTNQPQHF. The CDR3 DNA reads as TGTGCCCATTCCCAGGGGACGAATCAGCCCCAGCATTTT.

The V gene is TRBV18, the J gene TRBJ1-2, with 7 bases lining up with TRBD1. V was pared by 3 bases and J by 4 bases, with 8 bases of the junction left unmatched. The CDR3 runs 15 residues. Germline-derived CDR1 and CDR2 are KGHSH and LQKENI. CDR3 residues: CASSPKTGPGYGYTF. The DNA of the CDR3 is TGTGCCAGCTCACCCAAGACAGGGCCGGGCTATGGCTACACCTTC.

The chain has TRBV14 and TRBJ2-1, with 8 bases aligning to TRBD1. Trimming took 1 base from V and 9 from J; bases not matched to a gene: 5. The germline gives CDR1 SGHDN, CDR2 FVKESK. There are 14 residues in the CDR3. CDR3 amino acids: CASSQGQGAIEQFF. The DNA of the CDR3 is TGTGCCAGCAGCCAAGGTCAGGGGGCGATTGAGCAGTTCTTC.

The V and J genes are TRBV7-9 and TRBJ1-4; 8 bases are shared with TRBD1. Germline assignment: CDR1 SEHNR and CDR2 FQNEAQ (reference sequence). Losses at the gene ends were 5 bases for V and 7 bases for J; bases not matched to a gene: 15. The CDR3 is 17 amino acids. The CDR3 DNA sequence: TGTGCCAGCAGCACCCAATTACTCGACAGGGGAAGTGAAAAACTGTTTTTT. Translated: CASSTQLLDRGSEKLFF.

The V call is TRBV5-6, the J call TRBJ1-2; 8 nucleotides line up with TRBD1. Per germline, CDR1 SGHDT and CDR2 YYEEEE. Trimming at V came to 4 bases and at J to 4 bases, leaving 6 bases not matched to a gene. The CDR3 contains 14 residues. The CDR3 sequence is CASSLIGQGYGYTF. CDR3 nucleotide sequence: TGTGCCAGCAGCCTCATTGGACAGGGCTATGGCTACACCTTC.

The chain has TRBV5-5 and TRBJ2-2, with D possibly TRBD1 on 5 matching bases. With 2 bases removed from V and 0 bases from J, the gap between germline ends came to 8 bases. This CDR3 spans 15 amino acids. The germline gives CDR1 SGHKS, CDR2 YYEKEE (reference sequence). The CDR3 nucleotides are TGTGCCAGCAGCTTTCGACAGTCGAACACCGGGGAGCTGTTTTTT. Amino acids: CASSFRQSNTGELFF.

The gene calls are TRBV5-1 and TRBJ2-7; 10 bases agree with TRBD2. The V segment lost 0 bases and the J segment 3 bases; nucleotides outside the gene matches: 12. The CDR3 length is 18 residues. CDR1 SGHRS and CDR2 YFSETQ come from the germline V gene. The CDR3 reads CASSLGASGSLRSYEQYF. The CDR3 DNA is TGCGCCAGCAGCTTGGGTGCTAGCGGGAGCCTAAGAAGCTACGAGCAGTACTTC.

This clone was recorded once. V usage is TRBV5-6 and J usage is TRBJ2-3; TRBD2 agrees at 9 bases. With 2 bases clipped from V and 14 bases from J, the junction kept 12 bases outside the gene matches. The CDR3 is made up of 14 amino acids. In germline, CDR1 is SGHDT, CDR2 YYEEEE. CDR3 region: CASSFAGTSRGWYF. CDR3 sequence (DNA): TGTGCCAGCAGCTTCGCCGGGACTAGCCGGGGTTGGTATTTT.

This clone was seen once. V is TRBV29-1 and J is TRBJ2-3, with 7 nucleotides matching TRBD1. Germline values: CDR1 SQVTM, CDR2 ANQGSEA. The junction had 5 bases not matched to a gene; V was cut back by 3 bases and J by 5 bases. There are 13 residues in the CDR3. The CDR3 DNA reads as TGCAGCGTTGATGACAGGGTTGAAGATACGCAGTATTTT. Translating gives CSVDDRVEDTQYF.

The V call is TRBV27, the J call TRBJ2-7, with 8 bases identical to TRBD2. The trim removed 0 bases at V and 3 bases at J, leaving 4 bases unmatched. The germline V gene encodes CDR1 MNHEY and CDR2 SMNVEV (reference sequence). There are 15 residues in the CDR3. The CDR3, as DNA: TGTGCCAGCAGTTTATCGAGCCTAGCGGGCTACGAGCAGTACTTC. Protein: CASSLSSLAGYEQYF.

The gene calls are TRBV7-9 and TRBJ1-2; D remains unclear. CDR3 length: 18 residues. The V and J ends lost 1 base and 4 bases respectively, with 22 bases between them. The germline V gene encodes CDR1 SEHNR and CDR2 FQNEAQ (reference sequence). For the CDR3, the DNA is TGTGCCAGCAGCTTAGGGGAACTTTCGGCAGCTAGCTCCTATGGCTACACCTTC. Protein sequence: CASSLGELSAASSYGYTF.

The V call is TRBV19, the J call TRBJ2-5, with D maybe TRBD2 (6 bases). CDR3 length equals 14 residues. Germline-derived CDR1 and CDR2 are LNHDA and SQIVND (reference sequence). V was clipped by 10 bases and J by 3 bases, with 18 bases between them. Here the CDR3 reads CATSDGPGEETQYF. In DNA form, the CDR3 reads TGTGCCACATCGGATGGTCCGGGAGAAGAGACCCAGTACTTC.

This chain joins TRBV9 and TRBJ2-7; 11 nucleotides agree with TRBD1. The junction had 5 bases not matched to a gene; V was cut back by 4 bases and J by 5 bases. CDR1 is SGDLS, CDR2 YYNGEE, per germline. The CDR3 spans 14 residues. CDR3 bases: TGTGCCAGCAGCCCGGACAGGGGGCCCCACGAGCAGTACTTC. This codes for CASSPDRGPHEQYF.

The rearrangement joins TRBV28 to TRBJ2-1; 11 bases are a match to TRBD2. The J segment lost 3 bases and the V segment lost 6 bases, leaving 13 bases of the junction unmatched. The CDR3 has 18 residues. The V gene's germline CDR1 is MDHEN and CDR2 SYDVKM. Here the CDR3 reads CASSPGGLAADFYNEQFF. The DNA of the CDR3 is TGTGCCAGCAGCCCAGGGGGACTAGCGGCTGACTTCTACAATGAGCAGTTCTTC.

The V call is TRBV7-9, the J call TRBJ2-7, with D maybe TRBD2 (5 bases). Germline assignment: CDR1 SEHNR and CDR2 FQNEAQ (reference sequence). The CDR3 loop spans 13 amino acids. Trimming removed 7 bases at V and 4 bases at J, with 14 bases between. CDR3 region: CASNERTDYEQYF. CDR3 DNA: TGTGCCAGCAACGAAAGGACTGATTACGAGCAGTACTTC.

The chain has TRBV9 and TRBJ2-1, with no clear D. Germline CDR1 reads SGDLS; CDR2 reads YYNGEE. There are 14 residues in the CDR3. V dropped 0 bases and J dropped 0 bases, with 4 bases sitting between them. The chain's CDR3 is CASSVDSSYNEQFF. As DNA, the CDR3 is TGTGCCAGCAGCGTAGACAGCTCCTACAATGAGCAGTTCTTC.